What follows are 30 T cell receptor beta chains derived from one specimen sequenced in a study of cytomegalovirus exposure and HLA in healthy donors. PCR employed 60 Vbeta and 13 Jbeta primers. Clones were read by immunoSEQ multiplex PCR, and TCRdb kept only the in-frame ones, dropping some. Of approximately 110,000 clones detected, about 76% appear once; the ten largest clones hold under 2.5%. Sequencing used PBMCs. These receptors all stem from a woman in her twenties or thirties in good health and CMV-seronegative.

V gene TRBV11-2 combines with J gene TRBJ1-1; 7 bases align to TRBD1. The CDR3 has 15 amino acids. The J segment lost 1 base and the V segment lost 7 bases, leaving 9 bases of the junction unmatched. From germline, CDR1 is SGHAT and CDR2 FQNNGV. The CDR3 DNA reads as TGTGCCAGCACCTTTCAGGGACAGCCGAACACTGAAGCTTTCTTT. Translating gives CASTFQGQPNTEAFF.

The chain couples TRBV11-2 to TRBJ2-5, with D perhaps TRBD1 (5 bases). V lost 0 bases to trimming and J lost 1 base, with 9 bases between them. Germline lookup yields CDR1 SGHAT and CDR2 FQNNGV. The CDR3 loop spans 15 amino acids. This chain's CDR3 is CASSLEAGIQETQYF. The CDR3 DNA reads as TGTGCCAGCAGCTTAGAGGCAGGGATCCAAGAGACCCAGTACTTC.

CDR3 sequence reads: CASSLGLTSNTGELFF. DNA of the CDR3: TGCGCCAGCAGCCTAGGACTCACCTCGAACACCGGGGAGCTGTTTTTT. The chain is built from TRBV5-1 and TRBJ2-2; maybe TRBD2 (5 bases). In germline, CDR1 is SGHRS, CDR2 YFSETQ. The CDR3 contains 16 residues. The V gene lost 4 bases and the J gene lost 0 bases, with 13 bases spanning the gap.

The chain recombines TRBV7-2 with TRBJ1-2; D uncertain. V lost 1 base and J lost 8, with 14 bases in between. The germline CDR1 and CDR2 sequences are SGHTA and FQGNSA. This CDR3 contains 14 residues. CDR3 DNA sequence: TGTGCCAGCAGCTTAGTTTGGGTAGGAGGAGGCTACACCTTC. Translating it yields CASSLVWVGGGYTF.

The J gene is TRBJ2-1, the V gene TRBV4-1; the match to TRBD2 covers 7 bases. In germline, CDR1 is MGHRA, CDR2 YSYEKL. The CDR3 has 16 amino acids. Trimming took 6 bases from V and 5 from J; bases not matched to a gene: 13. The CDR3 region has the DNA TGCGCCAGCAGGCGTTCGGAGGGAGCGGGAAACAATGAGCAGTTCTTC. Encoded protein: CASRRSEGAGNNEQFF.

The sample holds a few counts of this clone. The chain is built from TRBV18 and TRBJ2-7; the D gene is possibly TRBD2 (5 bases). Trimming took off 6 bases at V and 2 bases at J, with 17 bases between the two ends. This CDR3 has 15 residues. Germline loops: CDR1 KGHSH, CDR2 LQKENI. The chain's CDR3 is CASSPGLLGAYEQYF. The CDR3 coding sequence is TGTGCCAGCTCGCCCGGACTCTTGGGCGCCTACGAGCAGTACTTC.

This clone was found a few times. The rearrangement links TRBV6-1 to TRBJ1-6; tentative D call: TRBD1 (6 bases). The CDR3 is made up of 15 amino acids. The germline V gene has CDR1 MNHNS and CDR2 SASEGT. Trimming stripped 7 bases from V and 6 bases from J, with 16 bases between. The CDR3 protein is CASKKEQGSNSPLHF. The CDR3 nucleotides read TGTGCCAGCAAGAAGGAACAGGGCAGTAATTCACCCCTCCACTTT.

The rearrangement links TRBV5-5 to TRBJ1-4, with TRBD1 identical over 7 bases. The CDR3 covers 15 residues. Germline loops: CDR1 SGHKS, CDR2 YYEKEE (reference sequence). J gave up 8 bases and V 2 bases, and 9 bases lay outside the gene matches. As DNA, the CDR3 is TGTGCCAGCAGCTTTTATGACAGGGTGAGAGAAAAACTGTTTTTT. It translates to CASSFYDRVREKLFF.

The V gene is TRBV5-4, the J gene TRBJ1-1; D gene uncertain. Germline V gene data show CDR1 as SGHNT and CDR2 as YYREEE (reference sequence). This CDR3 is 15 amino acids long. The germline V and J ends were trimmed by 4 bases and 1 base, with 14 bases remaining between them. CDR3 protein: CASSPGGLKNTEAFF. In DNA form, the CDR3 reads TGTGCCAGCAGCCCGGGAGGCCTTAAGAACACTGAAGCTTTCTTT. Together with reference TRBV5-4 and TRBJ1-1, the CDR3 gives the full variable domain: ETGVTQSPTHLIKTRGQQVTLRCSSQSGHNTVSWYQQALGQGPQFIFQYYREEENGRGNFPPRFSGLQFPNYSSELNVNALELDDSALYLCASSPGGLKNTEAFFGQGTRLTVV.

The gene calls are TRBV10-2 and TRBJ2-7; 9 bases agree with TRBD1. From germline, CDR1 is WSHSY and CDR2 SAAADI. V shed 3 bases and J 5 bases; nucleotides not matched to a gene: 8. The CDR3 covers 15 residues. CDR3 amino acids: CASSDYLDRGNEQYF. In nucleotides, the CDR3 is TGCGCCAGCAGTGACTATCTGGACAGGGGCAACGAGCAGTACTTC.

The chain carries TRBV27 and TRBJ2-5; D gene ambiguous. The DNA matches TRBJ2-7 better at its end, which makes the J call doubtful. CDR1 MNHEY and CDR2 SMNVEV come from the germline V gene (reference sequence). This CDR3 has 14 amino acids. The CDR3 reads CASSFRSVLYEQYF. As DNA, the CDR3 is TGTGCCAGCAGTTTTCGGTCTGTGCTGTACGAGCAGTACTTC.

Written as DNA, the CDR3 is TGTGCCAGCACCACGGGACAGGTGGGGCAAGAGACCCAGTACTTC. It translates to CASTTGQVGQETQYF. The V and J genes are TRBV5-4 and TRBJ2-5; 8 bases align to TRBD1. The J segment lost 2 bases and the V segment lost 6 bases, leaving 9 bases of the junction unmatched. Germline V gene lookup returns CDR1 SGHNT and CDR2 YYREEE (reference sequence). The CDR3 is 15 amino acids.

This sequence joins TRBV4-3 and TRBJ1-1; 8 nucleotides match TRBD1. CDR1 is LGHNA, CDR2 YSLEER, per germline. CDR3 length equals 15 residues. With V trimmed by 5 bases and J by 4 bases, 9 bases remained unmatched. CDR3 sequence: CASSARDRSVTEAFF. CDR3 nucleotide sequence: TGCGCCAGCAGCGCTCGGGACAGGTCCGTCACTGAAGCTTTCTTT.

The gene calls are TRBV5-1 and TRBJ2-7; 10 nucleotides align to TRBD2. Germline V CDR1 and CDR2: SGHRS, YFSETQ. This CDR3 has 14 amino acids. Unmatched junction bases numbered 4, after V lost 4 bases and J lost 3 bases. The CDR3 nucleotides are TGCGCCAGCAGCCCCCTAGCGGGAGACTACGAGCAGTACTTC. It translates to CASSPLAGDYEQYF. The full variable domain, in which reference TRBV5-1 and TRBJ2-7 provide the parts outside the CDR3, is KAGVTQTPRYLIKTRGQQVTLSCSPISGHRSVSWYQQTPGQGLQFLFEYFSETQRNKGNFPGRFSGRQFSNSRSEMNVSTLELGDSALYLCASSPLAGDYEQYFGPGTRLTVT.

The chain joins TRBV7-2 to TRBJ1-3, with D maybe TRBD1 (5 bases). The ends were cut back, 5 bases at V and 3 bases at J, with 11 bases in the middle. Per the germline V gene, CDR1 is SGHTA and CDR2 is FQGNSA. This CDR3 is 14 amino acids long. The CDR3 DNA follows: TGTGCCAGCAGCCTGGACACGGGTGGAAACACCATATATTTT. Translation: CASSLDTGGNTIYF.

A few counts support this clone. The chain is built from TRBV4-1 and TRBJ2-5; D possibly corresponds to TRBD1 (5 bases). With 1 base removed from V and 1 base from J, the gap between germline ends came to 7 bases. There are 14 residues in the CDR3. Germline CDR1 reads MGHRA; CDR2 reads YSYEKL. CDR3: CASSQGRGQETQYF. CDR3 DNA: TGCGCCAGCAGCCAAGGAAGGGGCCAAGAGACCCAGTACTTC.

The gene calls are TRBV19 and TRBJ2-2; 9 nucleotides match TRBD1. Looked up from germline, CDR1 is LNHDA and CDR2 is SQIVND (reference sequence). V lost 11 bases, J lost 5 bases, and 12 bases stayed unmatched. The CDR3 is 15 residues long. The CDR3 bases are TGTGCCTCTTACCGGGACAGGGAATATACCGGGGAGCTGTTTTTT. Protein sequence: CASYRDREYTGELFF. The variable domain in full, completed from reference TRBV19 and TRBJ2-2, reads DGGITQSPKYLFRKEGQNVTLSCEQNLNHDAMYWYRQDPGQGLRLIYYSQIVNDFQKGDIAEGYSVSREKKESFPLTVTSAQKNPTAFYLCASYRDREYTGELFFGEGSRLTVL.

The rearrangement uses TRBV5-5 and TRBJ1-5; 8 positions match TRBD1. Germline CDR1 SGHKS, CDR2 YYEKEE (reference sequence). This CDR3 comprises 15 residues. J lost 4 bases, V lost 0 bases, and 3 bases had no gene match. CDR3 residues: CASSLATGGNQPQHF. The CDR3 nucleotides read TGTGCCAGCAGCTTGGCCACAGGGGGGAATCAGCCCCAGCATTTT.

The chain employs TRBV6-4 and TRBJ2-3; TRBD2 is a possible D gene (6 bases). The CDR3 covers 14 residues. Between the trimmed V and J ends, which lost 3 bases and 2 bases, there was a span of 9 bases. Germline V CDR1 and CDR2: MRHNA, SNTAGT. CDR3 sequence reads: CASSERGNTDTQYF. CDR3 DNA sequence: TGTGCCAGCAGTGAGCGGGGTAACACAGATACGCAGTATTTT.

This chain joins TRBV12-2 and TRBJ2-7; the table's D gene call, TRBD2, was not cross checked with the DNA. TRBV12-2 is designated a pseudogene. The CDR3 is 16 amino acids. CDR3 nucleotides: TGTGCAAGTCGCTTAATTTGGAGCGGGGTGAACTACGAGCAGTACTTC. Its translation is CASRLIWSGVNYEQYF.

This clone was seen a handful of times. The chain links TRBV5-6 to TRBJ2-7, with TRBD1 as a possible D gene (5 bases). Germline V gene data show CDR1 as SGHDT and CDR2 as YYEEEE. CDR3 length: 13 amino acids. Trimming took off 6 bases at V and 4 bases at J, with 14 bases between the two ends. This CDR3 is CASTTAQYYEQYF. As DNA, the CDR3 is TGTGCCAGCACGACAGCCCAATATTACGAGCAGTACTTC. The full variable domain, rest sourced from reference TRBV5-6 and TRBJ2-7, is DAGVTQSPTHLIKTRGQQVTLRCSPKSGHDTVSWYQQALGQGPQFIFQYYEEEERQRGNFPDRFSGHQFPNYSSELNVNALLLGDSALYLCASTTAQYYEQYFGPGTRLTVT.

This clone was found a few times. The CDR3: CASSDLLKNYGYTF. The DNA of the CDR3 is TGTGCCAGCAGTGACCTTCTTAAAAACTATGGCTACACCTTC. This chain joins TRBV25-1 and TRBJ1-2; D ambiguous. Germline CDR1 reads MGHDK; CDR2 reads SYGVNS. The CDR3 runs 14 residues. V was shortened by 3 bases and J by 2 bases, with 10 bases between the two germline ends.

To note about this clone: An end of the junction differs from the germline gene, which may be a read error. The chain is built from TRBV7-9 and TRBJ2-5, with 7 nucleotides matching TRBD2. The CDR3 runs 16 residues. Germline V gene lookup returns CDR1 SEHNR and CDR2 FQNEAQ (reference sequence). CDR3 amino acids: CSSSLVTGGFQETQYF. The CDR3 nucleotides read TGTTCCAGCAGCTTAGTCACGGGAGGCTTCCAAGAGACCCAGTACTTC.

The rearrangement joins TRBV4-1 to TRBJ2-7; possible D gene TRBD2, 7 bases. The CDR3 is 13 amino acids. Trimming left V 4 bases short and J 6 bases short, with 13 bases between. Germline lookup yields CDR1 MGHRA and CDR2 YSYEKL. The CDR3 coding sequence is TGCGCCAGCAGCCGTGAGGGGGGGAGCGAGCAGTACTTC. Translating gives CASSREGGSEQYF.

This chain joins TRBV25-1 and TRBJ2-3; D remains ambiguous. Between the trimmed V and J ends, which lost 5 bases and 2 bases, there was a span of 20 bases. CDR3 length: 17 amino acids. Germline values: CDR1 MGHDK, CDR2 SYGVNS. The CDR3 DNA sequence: TGTGCCAGCAGTCTCAAAGAAGAACAGCCCATCACAGATACGCAGTATTTT. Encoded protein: CASSLKEEQPITDTQYF.

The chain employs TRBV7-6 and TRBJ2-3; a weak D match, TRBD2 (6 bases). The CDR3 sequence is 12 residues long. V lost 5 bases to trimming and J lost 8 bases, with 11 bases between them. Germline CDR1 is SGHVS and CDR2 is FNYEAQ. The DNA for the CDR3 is TGTGCCAGCAGCCCTATGGGGGGTACGCAGTATTTT. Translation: CASSPMGGTQYF. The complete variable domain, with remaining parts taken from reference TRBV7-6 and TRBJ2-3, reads GAGVSQSPRYKVTKRGQDVALRCDPISGHVSLYWYRQALGQGPEFLTYFNYEAQQDKSGLPNDRFSAERPEGSISTLTIQRTEQRDSAMYRCASSPMGGTQYFGPGTRLTVL.

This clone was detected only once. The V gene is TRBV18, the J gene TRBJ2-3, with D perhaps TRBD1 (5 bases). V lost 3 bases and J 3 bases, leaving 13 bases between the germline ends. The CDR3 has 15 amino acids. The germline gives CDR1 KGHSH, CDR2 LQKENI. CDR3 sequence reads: CASSPGTGWTDTQYF. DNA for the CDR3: TGTGCCAGCTCACCTGGCACAGGTTGGACAGATACGCAGTATTTT. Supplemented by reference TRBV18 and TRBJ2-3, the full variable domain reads NAGVMQNPRHLVRRRGQEARLRCSPMKGHSHVYWYRQLPEEGLKFMVYLQKENIIDESGMPKERFSAEFPKEGPSILRIQQVVRGDSAAYFCASSPGTGWTDTQYFGPGTRLTVL.

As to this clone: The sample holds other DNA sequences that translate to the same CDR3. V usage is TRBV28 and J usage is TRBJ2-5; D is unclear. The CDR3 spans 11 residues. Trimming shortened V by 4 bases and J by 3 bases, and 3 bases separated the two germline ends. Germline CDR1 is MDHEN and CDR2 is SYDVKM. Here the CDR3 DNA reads TGTGCCAGCAGTTCGGAAGAGACCCAGTACTTC. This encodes CASSSEETQYF.

Here the CDR3 reads CASSPLGSEQFF. The CDR3 DNA reads as TGCGCCAGCAGCCCCCTGGGGAGTGAGCAGTTCTTC. This rearrangement joins TRBV5-1 to TRBJ2-1; possibly TRBD2 for D (5 bases). In germline, CDR1 is SGHRS, CDR2 YFSETQ. The V end lost 4 bases, the J end lost 9 bases, and 11 bases lay between the germline ends. The CDR3 is made up of 12 amino acids.

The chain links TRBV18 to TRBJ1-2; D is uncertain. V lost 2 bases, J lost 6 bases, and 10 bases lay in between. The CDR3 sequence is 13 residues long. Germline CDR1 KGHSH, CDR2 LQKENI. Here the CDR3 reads CASSPSSGDGYTF. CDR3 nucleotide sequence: TGTGCCAGCTCACCAAGCTCCGGGGATGGCTACACCTTC.